This TCR beta chain appears in the sequencing data of a study of early T cells in non-severe SARS-CoV-2 infection. The CDR3 contains 12 residues. V lost 0 bases to trimming and J lost 6 bases, with 5 bases between them. One entry per CDR3 protein results from TCRdb running MiXCR on the 5' RACE reads. Of tens of thousands of distinct CDR3 sequences detected, roughly 15% appear once; the ten largest clones hold roughly 4.7%. This clonotype turned up a few times. Sequenced material: whole blood, taken at baseline. The chain has TRBV12-3 or TRBV12-4 and TRBJ1-2; D unresolved. This clonotype originated in an adult who was a healthcare worker with PCR-confirmed SARS-CoV-2 infection or an uninfected control (not recorded which). Here the CDR3 reads CASSLAGNGYTF. The CDR3 DNA sequence: TGTGCCAGCAGTTTAGCGGGGAATGGCTACACCTTC.